One sample yielded the 5 T cell receptor beta chains listed below, sequenced in a study of T cells in localized non-small cell lung cancer. Method: immunoSEQ multiplex PCR; TCRdb's copy keeps in-frame clones and lacks some. The table shows 48,000 or so clones, with 75% to 90% occurring only once. The sequenced sample was peripheral blood, obtained before any cancer treatment. Source of these receptors: a male donor at least 60 years old with stage III squamous cell lung carcinoma.

This chain uses TRBV19 with TRBJ2-7; D is unresolved. The length of the CDR3 is 12 residues. Per germline, CDR1 LNHDA and CDR2 SQIVND (reference sequence). The V and J ends lost 3 bases and 6 bases respectively, with 9 bases between them. DNA for the CDR3: TGTGCCAGTAGTATGAGGCCGGGCGAGCAGTACTTC. It codes for CASSMRPGEQYF.

The chain uses TRBV30 and TRBJ1-3, with no clear D. Germline CDR1 reads GTSNPN; CDR2 reads SVGIG (reference sequence). The ends were cut back, 2 bases at V and 4 bases at J, with 9 bases in the middle. This CDR3 has 13 amino acids. The CDR3 coding sequence is TGTGCCTGGAGTCGGGAGTTGGGAAACACCATATATTTT. This sequence encodes CAWSRELGNTIYF.

This chain connects TRBV4-1 to TRBJ2-7; D gene unclear. CDR3 length: 13 residues. Trimming removed 5 bases from V and 4 bases from J, with 12 bases in between. Germline assignment: CDR1 MGHRA and CDR2 YSYEKL. The CDR3 nucleotides are TGCGCCAGCAGCGATTTTCTTGAATACGAGCAGTACTTC. Its protein product is CASSDFLEYEQYF.

V usage is TRBV19 and J usage is TRBJ1-5; 10 positions match TRBD1. The V and J ends lost 1 base and 4 bases, in that order; junction bases with no gene match: 4. CDR1 is LNHDA and CDR2 is SQIVND in the germline V gene (reference sequence). This CDR3 is built from 16 residues. CDR3 amino acids: CASSIGGTGVNQPQHF. CDR3 coding DNA: TGTGCCAGTAGTATAGGGGGGACAGGGGTTAATCAGCCCCAGCATTTT.

V usage is TRBV29-1 and J usage is TRBJ1-2; 10 positions match TRBD1. After removal of 6 bases from V and 8 bases from J, the junction contained 6 bases not matched to a gene. The CDR3 covers 12 residues. Per germline, CDR1 SQVTM and CDR2 ANQGSEA. The CDR3 spells CSVETGGAGYTF. The CDR3 bases are TGCAGCGTAGAGACAGGGGGCGCGGGCTACACCTTC.